The subject of this entry is one T cell receptor (beta chain). This sample was included in a study of T cell changes during pregnancy in multiple sclerosis. CDR1 is LNHDA, CDR2 SQIVND, per germline (reference sequence). With 4 bases clipped from V and 5 bases from J, the junction kept 7 bases outside the gene matches. The CDR3 is 14 residues long. Profiled with immunoSEQ multiplex PCR; TCRdb holds only in-frame clones, not every one. The sample lists some 87,000 clones; approximately 92% were seen once. Sequences were derived from peripheral blood, sampled in the first trimester of pregnancy. This chain uses TRBV19 with TRBJ2-7, with 8 bases matching TRBD1. The sequence was collected from a female donor with multiple sclerosis, enrolled in a pregnancy study. In DNA form, the CDR3 reads TGTGCCAGTAGTACAGGGGGCGTTCTAGACGAGCAGTACTTC. Its protein product is CASSTGGVLDEQYF.